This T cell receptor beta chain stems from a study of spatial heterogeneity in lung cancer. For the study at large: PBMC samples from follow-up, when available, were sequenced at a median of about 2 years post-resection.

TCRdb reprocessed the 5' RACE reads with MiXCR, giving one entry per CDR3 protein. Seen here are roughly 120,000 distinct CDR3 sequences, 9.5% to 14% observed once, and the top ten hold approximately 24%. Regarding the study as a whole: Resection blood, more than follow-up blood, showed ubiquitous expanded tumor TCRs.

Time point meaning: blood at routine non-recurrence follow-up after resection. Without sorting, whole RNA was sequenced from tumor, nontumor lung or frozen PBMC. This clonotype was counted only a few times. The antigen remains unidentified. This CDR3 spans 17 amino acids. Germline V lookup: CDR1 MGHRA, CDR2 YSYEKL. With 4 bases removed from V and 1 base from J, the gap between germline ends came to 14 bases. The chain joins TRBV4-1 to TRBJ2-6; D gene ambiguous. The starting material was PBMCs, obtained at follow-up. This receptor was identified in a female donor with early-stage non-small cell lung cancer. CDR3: CASSPLASRSGANVLTF. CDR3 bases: TGCGCCAGCAGCCCCCTGGCCTCTAGGTCTGGGGCCAACGTCCTGACTTTC.